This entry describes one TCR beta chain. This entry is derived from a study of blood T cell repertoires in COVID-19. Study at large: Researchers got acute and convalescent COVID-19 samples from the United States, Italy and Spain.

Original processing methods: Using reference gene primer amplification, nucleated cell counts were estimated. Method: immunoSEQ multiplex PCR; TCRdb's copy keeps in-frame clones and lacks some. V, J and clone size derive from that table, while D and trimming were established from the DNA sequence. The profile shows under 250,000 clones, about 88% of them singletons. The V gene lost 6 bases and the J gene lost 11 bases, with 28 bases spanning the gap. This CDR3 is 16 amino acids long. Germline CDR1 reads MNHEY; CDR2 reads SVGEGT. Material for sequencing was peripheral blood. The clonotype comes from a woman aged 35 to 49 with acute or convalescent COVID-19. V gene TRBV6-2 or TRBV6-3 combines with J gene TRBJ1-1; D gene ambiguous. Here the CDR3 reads CASSPIGRGGLGLAFF. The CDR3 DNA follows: TGTGCCAGCAGCCCTATAGGTCGCGGAGGGCTGGGGTTGGCTTTCTTT.